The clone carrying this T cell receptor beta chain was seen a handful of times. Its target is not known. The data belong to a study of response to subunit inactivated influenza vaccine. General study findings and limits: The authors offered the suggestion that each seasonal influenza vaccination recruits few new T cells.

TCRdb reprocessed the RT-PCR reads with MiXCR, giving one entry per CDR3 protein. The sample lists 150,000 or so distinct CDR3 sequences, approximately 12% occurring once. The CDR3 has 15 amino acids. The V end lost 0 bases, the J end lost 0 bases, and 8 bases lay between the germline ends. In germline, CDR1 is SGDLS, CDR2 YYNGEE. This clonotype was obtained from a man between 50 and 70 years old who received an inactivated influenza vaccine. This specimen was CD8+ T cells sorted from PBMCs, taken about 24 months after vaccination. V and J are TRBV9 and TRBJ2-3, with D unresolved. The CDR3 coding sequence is TGTGCCAGCAGCGTAGGCAGAAGAAGCACAGATACGCAGTATTTT. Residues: CASSVGRRSTDTQYF.